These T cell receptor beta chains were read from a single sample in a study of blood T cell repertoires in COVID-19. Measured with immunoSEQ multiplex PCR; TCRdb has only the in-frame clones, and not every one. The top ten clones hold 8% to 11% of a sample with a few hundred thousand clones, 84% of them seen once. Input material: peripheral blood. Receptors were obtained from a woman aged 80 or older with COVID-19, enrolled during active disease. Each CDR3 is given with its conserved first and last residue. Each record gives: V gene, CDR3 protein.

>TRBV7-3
CASSPYGHADTQYF
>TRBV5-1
CASSLEASGGQQFF
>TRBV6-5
CASSPQQGNTEAFF
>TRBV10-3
CAISEPGDTEAFF
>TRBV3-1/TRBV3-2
CASSQSRPADEQYF
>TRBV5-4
CASSKYSGANSYNEQFF
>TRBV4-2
CASSQERLAGGNEQFF
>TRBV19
CASTPSGTGNSPLHF
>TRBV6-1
CASSEYSHRGVIDTQYF
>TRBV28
CASTMKRVAGELFF
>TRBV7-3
CASSPQMSYGYTF
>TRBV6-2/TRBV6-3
CASSYPGHTGELFF
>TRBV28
CASSRVGGINYGYTF
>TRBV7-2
CASSLDRAGELFF
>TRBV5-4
CASSRRDRGREETQYF
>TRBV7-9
CASSLGAYGYTF
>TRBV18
CASSPQGTSTYEQYF
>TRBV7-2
CASSLVDRGDNADTQYF
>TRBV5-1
CASSMETGNGYTF
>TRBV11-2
CASSPVVAGGYNEQFF
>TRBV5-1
CASSSTSGANTGELFF
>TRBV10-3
CAISVTSGGGIDTQYF
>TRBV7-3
CASSLRHSTKMNTEAFF
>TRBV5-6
CASNGQGRGETQYF
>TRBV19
CASADEGSYEQYF
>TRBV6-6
CASREATTNEKLFF
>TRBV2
CASKTSGGGGETQYF
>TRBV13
CASSARQGGVGQPQHF
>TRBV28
CASGQGSYEQYF
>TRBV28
CASNRGRFLGQPQHF
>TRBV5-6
CASSPWTSGGGSGINEQFF
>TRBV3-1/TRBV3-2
CASSRGGAGNSPLHF
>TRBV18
CASSPQRGTGELFF
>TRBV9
CATSRGPGNEQFF
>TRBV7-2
CASSRDTDTQYF
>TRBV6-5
CATRTSGGVADTQYF
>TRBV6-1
CASSDLRAGEKLFF
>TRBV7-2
CASSWLAGGNEQFF
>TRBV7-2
CASLAQGAGYNSPLHF
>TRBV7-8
CASSQTHGGESDTQYF
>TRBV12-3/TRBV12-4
CASGRGTEAFF
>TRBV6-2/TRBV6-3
CASSYFLGTGDNQPQHF
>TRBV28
CASRPGQRAFWAFF
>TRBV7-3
CASSLLAGAQETQYF
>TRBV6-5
CASSYPGLRGGQQYF
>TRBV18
CASSPATEAFF
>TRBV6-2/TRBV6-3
CASSRGQGGNQPQHF
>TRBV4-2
CASSQVGAGRGGNTIYF
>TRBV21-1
CASSKIRRGLPPVTQYF
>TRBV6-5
CASNPNQETQYF
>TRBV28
CASSLPDREIYGYTF
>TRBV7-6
CASDRSGGFQETQYF
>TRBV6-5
CASSYPRQGGHNEQFF
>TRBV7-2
CASSPGQGNEKLFF
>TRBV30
CAYIRDYGYTF